Listed below are T cell receptor beta chains from one sample, sequenced in a study of molecular identifiers for immune sequencing clone quantification. In TCRdb, the PCR reads were re-called with MiXCR into one record per CDR3 protein. Altogether about 640,000 distinct CDR3 sequences are present, roughly 21% being singletons, with the ten largest covering 0.85%. Source material: naive CD8+ T cells from blood, with Jurkat cell RNA spiked in. The receptors shown here come from a human donor in good health. Some libraries in this study had Jurkat cell RNA spiked in. CDR3s include the opening cysteine and the closing phenylalanine or tryptophan. The order of the fields is J gene, D gene, clone size, V gene, CDR3 length, CDR3 protein, CDR3 DNA. The D gene is left open where the match is weak. Size values are once, few and many counts, or a class for expanded clones, and some rows have none.

TRBJ2-7 TRBD1 many TRBV20-1 15 CSARDKIGQGAEQYF TGCAGTGCTAGAGATAAAATAGGACAGGGAGCCGAGCAGTACTTC
TRBJ2-3 NA few TRBV3-1 15 CASSQDLDLTDTQYF TGTGCCAGCAGCCAAGATTTGGACCTCACAGATACGCAGTATTTT
TRBJ1-1 NA many TRBV30 12 CAWRRQGSEAFF TGTGCCTGGAGAAGGCAGGGCTCTGAAGCTTTCTTT
TRBJ1-1 NA many TRBV19 11 CASSGQPEAFF TGTGCCAGTAGCGGACAGCCTGAAGCTTTCTTT
TRBJ2-1 TRBD2 many TRBV4-3 16 CASSQDRLAGSNEQFF TGCGCCAGCAGCCAAGATCGACTAGCGGGATCCAATGAGCAGTTCTTC
TRBJ2-6 NA NA TRBV4-1 14 CASSQVAGADVLTF TGCGCCAGCAGCCAAGTAGCTGGGGCCGACGTCCTGACTTTC
TRBJ1-2 NA few TRBV30 13 CAWTSWGGYGYTF TGTGCCTGGACATCTTGGGGTGGCTATGGCTACACCTTC
TRBJ1-1 TRBD1 many TRBV2 15 CASSASGTGVAEAFF TGTGCCAGCAGTGCCTCCGGGACAGGGGTGGCTGAAGCTTTCTTT
TRBJ2-3 NA NA TRBV5-6 16 CASSSFSRGVTDTQYF TGTGCCAGCAGCTCGTTTTCTAGGGGAGTCACAGATACGCAGTATTTT
TRBJ2-7 NA NA TRBV12-3/TRBV12-4 15 CASSLVSGGLYEQYF TGTGCCAGCAGTTTAGTTTCCGGGGGTCTCTACGAGCAGTACTTC
TRBJ2-7 NA many TRBV6-5 15 CASSYSIGQAYEQYF TGTGCCAGCAGTTACTCGATTGGGCAGGCCTACGAGCAGTACTTC
TRBJ1-1 NA few TRBV30 12 CAWTATQIEAFF TGTGCCTGGACGGCTACCCAGATAGAAGCTTTCTTT
TRBJ1-2 TRBD1 NA TRBV12-3/TRBV12-4 15 CASSLDRDGAYGYTF TGTGCCAGCAGTCTGGACAGGGACGGAGCCTATGGCTACACCTTC
TRBJ2-3 NA many TRBV7-9 15 CASSIPQGSTDTQYF TGTGCCAGCAGCATCCCGCAGGGCAGCACAGATACGCAGTATTTT
TRBJ1-5 NA many TRBV12-3/TRBV12-4 16 CASSFGVTQTNQPQHF TGTGCCAGCAGTTTCGGTGTTACTCAGACTAATCAGCCCCAGCATTTT
TRBJ1-4 NA many TRBV6-2/TRBV6-3 12 CASSYSQEKLFF TGTGCCAGCAGTTACTCCCAGGAAAAACTGTTTTTT
TRBJ1-5 NA many TRBV27 17 CASSLSSWGNSNQPQHF TGTGCCAGCAGTTTATCCAGTTGGGGGAATAGCAATCAGCCCCAGCATTTT
TRBJ2-7 TRBD1 NA TRBV4-3 16 CASSQHPGQGAGEQYF TGCGCCAGCAGCCAACACCCGGGACAGGGGGCGGGCGAGCAGTACTTC
TRBJ1-2 NA many TRBV28 11 CASSFGLGYTF TGTGCCAGCAGTTTTGGGCTTGGCTACACCTTC
TRBJ1-5 NA many TRBV12-3/TRBV12-4 12 CASRSGNQPQHF TGTGCCAGCAGGAGTGGCAATCAGCCCCAGCATTTT
TRBJ1-5 NA many TRBV5-5 15 CASSLGQGRFEPQHF TGTGCCAGCAGCTTGGGGCAGGGACGGTTCGAGCCCCAGCATTTT
TRBJ2-7 NA many TRBV5-6 12 CASSLGAEEQYF TGTGCCAGCAGCTTGGGGGCGGAGGAGCAGTACTTC
TRBJ2-7 NA many TRBV20-1 13 CSARGTTSYEQYF TGCAGTGCTAGGGGGACCACCTCCTACGAGCAGTACTTC
TRBJ1-1 NA few TRBV5-3 14 CASSSSDTLAEAFF TGTGCCAGCAGCTCCTCAGACACTTTGGCTGAAGCTTTCTTT
TRBJ1-5 NA NA TRBV6-1 14 CASAARMSIQPQHF TGTGCCAGCGCCGCGCGCATGTCTATTCAGCCCCAGCATTTT
TRBJ2-2 NA NA TRBV4-3 17 CASSQDLEGPTLGELFF TGCGCCAGCAGCCAAGATTTAGAGGGACCTACCCTCGGGGAGCTGTTTTTT
TRBJ2-5 TRBD1 many TRBV5-6 14 CASSQGQGAETQYF TGTGCCAGCAGCCAGGGACAGGGGGCTGAGACCCAGTACTTC
TRBJ2-7 NA many TRBV28 10 CASKGYEQYF TGTGCCAGCAAAGGCTACGAGCAGTACTTC
TRBJ2-3 TRBD2 many TRBV4-1 16 CASSPVSGGAEDTQYF TGCGCCAGCAGCCCAGTTAGCGGGGGGGCGGAAGATACGCAGTATTTT
TRBJ2-7 NA few TRBV12-5 16 CASGLAVGINDYEQYF TGTGCTAGTGGTTTGGCGGTGGGGATAAACGACTACGAGCAGTACTTC
TRBJ2-7 NA many TRBV11-1 15 CASSFGQGPTYEQYF TGTGCCAGCAGCTTTGGGCAGGGGCCGACCTACGAGCAGTACTTC
TRBJ2-4 NA NA TRBV2 15 CASSPATLAKNIQYF TGTGCCAGCAGCCCCGCGACCCTAGCCAAAAACATTCAGTACTTC